The clone carrying this T cell receptor (beta chain) is judged medium-sized. Amplification started from genomic DNA. The TCR beta CDR3 region was amplified using 30 forward and 13 reverse primers. TCRdb called the multiplex PCR reads again in MiXCR, with one record for every CDR3 protein. The sample shows approximately 260,000 distinct CDR3 sequences, around 47% of them seen only once. Other autoimmune diseases and infections within the past four weeks excluded donors. The sample is drawn from a study of type 1 and type 2 diabetes patients. CDR3 size: 15 residues. Trimming stripped 1 base from V and 5 bases from J, with 15 bases between. The germline V gene has CDR1 MNHEY and CDR2 SMNVEV (reference sequence).

Sample: peripheral blood mononuclear cells (PBMCs). This receptor was taken from a man aged 18 to 29 with type 2 diabetes. V usage is TRBV27 and J usage is TRBJ2-7; no reliable D call. In nucleotides, the CDR3 is TGTGCCAGCAGTTTATGGGGTAGATTCGACAACGAGCAGTACTTC. The encoded protein is CASSLWGRFDNEQYF.